The 27 T cell receptor beta chains given below trace back to one sample, sequenced in a study of blood T cells in healthy people across ages. PCR was performed a second time for about 6 to 12 cycles using a sample-barcoded 5' primer and a J-beta primer mix. A single record per CDR3 protein comes from TCRdb applying MiXCR to the 5' RACE reads. Of about 400,000 distinct CDR3 sequences listed, 45% to 60% are singletons. The specimen was blood. All receptors come from a man in his fifties or sixties in good health.

V usage is TRBV12-3 or TRBV12-4 and J usage is TRBJ2-5; TRBD1 matches 9 bases. The CDR3 extends over 14 amino acids. V lost 6 bases and J lost 6; bases outside the gene matches: 8. The CDR3 loop is CASSSGQGRKTQYF. CDR3 nucleotide sequence: TGTGCCAGCAGCTCCGGACAGGGGAGGAAGACCCAGTACTTC.

The chain joins TRBV25-1 to TRBJ2-5; D assignment may be TRBD1 or TRBD2 (6 bases each). This CDR3 spans 15 amino acids. Deletions cut 1 base from V and 0 bases from J, with 9 bases between. The germline CDR1 and CDR2 sequences are MGHDK and SYGVNS. This CDR3 reads CASSESGGHQETQYF. CDR3 DNA sequence: TGTGCCAGCAGTGAATCTGGGGGGCACCAAGAGACCCAGTACTTC.

Here the CDR3 DNA reads TGCAGTGCTTTGGGGATGGGGAGGTACGAGCAGTACTTC. Translating gives CSALGMGRYEQYF. The chain is built from TRBV20-1 and TRBJ2-5, with a weak D call TRBD2 (6 bases). Near its end, the DNA agrees better with TRBJ2-7, so the J call may be wrong. The CDR3 has 13 amino acids. Germline CDR1 and CDR2: DFQATT and SNEGSKA (reference sequence).

This clonotype was seen a single time. The chain carries TRBV21-1 and TRBJ1-1; the table's D call, TRBD1, has no DNA check behind it. TRBV21-1 is a pseudogene segment. This CDR3 has 12 amino acids. CDR3 bases: TGTGCCAGCAGCTCCGTACAGGGGGTTGCTTTCTTT. Translation: CASSSVQGVAFF.

This clonotype was counted between two and nine times. The gene calls are TRBV29-1 and TRBJ2-3; D might be TRBD2 (6 bases). This CDR3 spans 11 amino acids. Germline CDR1 reads SQVTM; CDR2 reads ANQGSEA. The V end was cut by 1 base, the J end by 9 bases, with 8 bases between. In DNA, the CDR3 is TGCAGCGTTGAAGCGGCGGGGACGCAGTATTTT. It translates to CSVEAAGTQYF.

This clonotype was observed at least ten times. The chain has TRBV29-1 and TRBJ2-1; D is undetermined. CDR1 and CDR2 from the germline V gene are SQVTM and ANQGSEA. Trimming shortened V by 5 bases and J by 7 bases, and 12 bases separated the two germline ends. The CDR3 totals 12 residues. CDR3 nucleotide sequence: TGCAGCGTTCTGGGGTTTTCTAATGAGCAGTTCTTC. Amino acids: CSVLGFSNEQFF.

The chain joins TRBV12-3 or TRBV12-4 to TRBJ2-6; 11 positions match TRBD2. CDR3 size: 20 residues. J was trimmed by 0 bases and V by 5 bases; bases with no gene match: 12. The CDR3 spells CASSPGTSGLTTSGANVLTF. The CDR3 DNA sequence: TGTGCCAGCAGTCCGGGGACTAGCGGTTTGACGACCTCTGGGGCCAACGTCCTGACTTTC.

This CDR3 reads CASRYLGQGYNSPLHF. In DNA, the CDR3 is TGTGCCAGCAGATACCTAGGACAGGGCTATAATTCACCCCTCCACTTT. J is TRBJ1-6 and V is TRBV6-2 or TRBV6-3; TRBD1 agrees at 8 bases. The junction had 7 bases not matched to a gene; V was cut back by 6 bases and J by 3 bases. The CDR3 runs 16 residues. CDR1 MNHEY and CDR2 SVGEGT come from the germline V gene.

The chain links TRBV18 to TRBJ2-1, with unresolved D. Germline CDR1 and CDR2: KGHSH and LQKENI. The CDR3 is 16 residues long. V lost 6 bases and J lost 0, with 15 bases in between. The CDR3 sequence: CASSPRVQSSYNEQFF. The CDR3, as DNA: TGTGCCAGCTCGCCAAGGGTCCAAAGCTCCTACAATGAGCAGTTCTTC.

A word on this clonotype: Sequence at one end of the junction differs from germline and may be a read error. The chain uses TRBV20-1 and TRBJ2-5; 12 positions agree with TRBD2. Matching the DNA end better, TRBJ2-7 makes the J call doubtful. CDR1 is DFQATT, CDR2 SNEGSKA, per germline (reference sequence). The CDR3 spans 14 residues. CDR3 bases: TGCAGCGCTACTCCTAGCGGGGGGGCCGACGAGCAGTACTTC. Amino acid sequence: CSATPSGGADEQYF.

The V gene is TRBV6-4, the J gene TRBJ1-1; the match to TRBD1 covers 8 bases. With 6 bases clipped from V and 3 bases from J, the junction kept 6 bases outside the gene matches. The germline V gene encodes CDR1 MRHNA and CDR2 SNTAGT. The CDR3 extends over 14 amino acids. The CDR3 nucleotides read TGTGCCAGCAGGAAGACAGGGGCGGACACTGAAGCTTTCTTT. Encoded protein: CASRKTGADTEAFF.

V gene TRBV6-1 combines with J gene TRBJ2-7; D is undetermined. Deletions cut 1 base from V and 4 bases from J, with 14 bases between. The CDR3 totals 15 residues. Germline-derived CDR1 and CDR2 are MNHNS and SASEGT. The CDR3 protein is CASSEDRTVSYEQYF. CDR3 DNA: TGTGCCAGCAGTGAAGATAGAACAGTGTCGTACGAGCAGTACTTC.

The chain's CDR3 is CASSHGQDHYGYTF. DNA for the CDR3: TGCGCCAGCAGCCACGGACAGGACCACTATGGCTACACCTTC. The gene calls are TRBV5-1 and TRBJ1-2, with 7 bases lining up with TRBD1. The CDR3 length is 14 residues. Germline trimming cut 4 bases from V and 3 bases from J; bases unmatched to any gene: 6. The germline CDR1 and CDR2 sequences are SGHRS and YFSETQ.

Regarding this clonotype: Just one base apart from a much larger clone, this may be a read error. The rearrangement joins TRBV19 to TRBJ2-4, with 8 nucleotides matching TRBD1. The DNA end is more similar to TRBJ2-7, so the J call may be wrong. Germline V gene data show CDR1 as LNHDA and CDR2 as SQIVND (reference sequence). This CDR3 is built from 13 residues. The CDR3 DNA follows: TGTGTCAGTAGTACGGGACAGGACTACGAGCAGTACTTC. Protein sequence: CVSSTGQDYEQYF.

The rearrangement joins TRBV5-6 to TRBJ2-3; 7 bases are shared with TRBD1. Per the germline V gene, CDR1 is SGHDT and CDR2 is YYEEEE. This CDR3 contains 16 residues. The V gene end was trimmed by 4 bases and the J gene end by 2 bases; junction bases not matched to a gene: 10. The CDR3 coding sequence is TGTGCCAGCAGCATATTCCGGGACAGCTACACAGATACGCAGTATTTT. Protein sequence: CASSIFRDSYTDTQYF.

A word on this clonotype: This clone may be a read error of a much larger clone one base away. The V and J genes are TRBV27 and TRBJ2-5; 10 bases match TRBD2. The J call is doubtful: the DNA matches TRBJ2-7 better. Germline CDR1 and CDR2: MNHEY and SMNVEV (reference sequence). The CDR3 covers 13 residues. The CDR3 loop reads CAGSLAGVYEQYF. The CDR3 nucleotides read TGTGCCGGCAGTCTAGCGGGAGTCTACGAGCAGTACTTC.

The chain couples TRBV28 to TRBJ1-5; no definite D call. The V gene lost 4 bases and the J gene lost 6 bases, with 19 bases spanning the gap. The CDR3 has 16 residues. Germline V gene data show CDR1 as MDHEN and CDR2 as SYDVKM. CDR3 amino acids: CASSYVLTVLGQPQHF. CDR3 nucleotides: TGTGCCAGCAGTTATGTTTTAACGGTCTTGGGTCAGCCCCAGCATTTT.

Comments on this clonotype: Germline and junction disagree at one end, which may indicate a read error. This rearrangement joins TRBV30 to TRBJ2-5; D is unresolved. The DNA end is more similar to TRBJ2-7, so the J call may be wrong. CDR1 and CDR2 (germline): GTSNPN, SVGIG (reference sequence). This CDR3 contains 11 residues. The DNA for the CDR3 is TGTGCCTTGAGTAAAACCTACGAGCAGTACTTC. Translated, it gives CALSKTYEQYF.

The gene calls are TRBV7-9 and TRBJ2-5; D uncertain. The CDR3 runs 13 residues. Trimming stripped 5 bases from V and 5 bases from J, with 12 bases between. Germline V gives CDR1 SEHNR, CDR2 FQNEAQ (reference sequence). DNA for the CDR3: TGTGCCAGCAGCGTACCCCCGACGGAGACCCAGTACTTC. Encoded protein: CASSVPPTETQYF.

The V call is TRBV28, the J call TRBJ2-7; 7 positions match TRBD1. The CDR3 loop spans 15 amino acids. The germline V gene encodes CDR1 MDHEN and CDR2 SYDVKM. Unmatched junction bases numbered 12, after V lost 5 bases and J lost 5 bases. The CDR3 reads CASSQATITGDEQYF. The DNA for the CDR3 is TGTGCCAGCAGTCAGGCGACCATTACAGGGGACGAGCAGTACTTC.

The chain couples TRBV10-3 to TRBJ1-1, with 7 bases that match TRBD1. Germline values: CDR1 ENHRY, CDR2 SYGVKD. The CDR3 consists of 13 residues. With V trimmed by 6 bases and J by 1 base, 2 bases remained unmatched. The CDR3: CAISPGGNTEAFF. CDR3 nucleotide sequence: TGTGCCATCAGCCCAGGGGGGAACACTGAAGCTTTCTTT.

This clonotype occurred a few times. The rearrangement uses TRBV5-1 and TRBJ2-1; D perhaps matches TRBD2 (6 bases). The last part of the DNA fits TRBJ2-7 better; the J call may be wrong. Germline V gives CDR1 SGHRS, CDR2 YFSETQ. CDR3 length equals 16 residues. Here the CDR3 DNA reads TGCGCCAGCAGCTTGGTTGGGGGGTCCTCCTACAATGAGCAGTACTTC. Translation: CASSLVGGSSYNEQYF.

This chain connects TRBV7-6 to TRBJ2-7; D may be TRBD1 (6 bases). The V gene's germline CDR1 is SGHVS and CDR2 FNYEAQ. Trimming left V 1 base short and J 5 bases short, with 15 bases between. This CDR3 has 15 residues. The CDR3 region is CASSLGQGLGNEQYF. CDR3 nucleotide sequence: TGTGCCAGCAGCTTAGGGCAGGGGCTGGGTAACGAGCAGTACTTC.

V is TRBV4-2 and J is TRBJ2-5; possibly TRBD2 for D (6 bases). V lost 4 bases and J 9 bases, leaving 21 bases between the germline ends. Per germline, CDR1 LGHNA and CDR2 YNFKEQ. The CDR3 loop spans 15 amino acids. The CDR3, as DNA: TGTGCCAGCAGCCGTACCCGACAACTAGCAGGGTCCCAGTACTTC. Amino acid sequence: CASSRTRQLAGSQYF.

The rearrangement joins TRBV9 to TRBJ1-6; 9 bases are shared with TRBD1. The CDR3 has 14 amino acids. Germline lookup yields CDR1 SGDLS and CDR2 YYNGEE. V was clipped by 7 bases and J by 7 bases; unmatched bases: 6. The CDR3 is CASAPTGGNSPLHF. DNA for the CDR3: TGTGCCAGCGCACCGACAGGGGGGAATTCACCCCTCCACTTT. The full variable domain, rest sourced from reference TRBV9 and TRBJ1-6, is DSGVTQTPKHLITATGQRVTLRCSPRSGDLSVYWYQQSLDQGLQFLIQYYNGEERAKGNILERFSAQQFPDLHSELNLSSLELGDSALYFCASAPTGGNSPLHFGNGTRLTVT.

The chain employs TRBV12-3 or TRBV12-4 and TRBJ2-7; TRBD1 matches at 9 bases. J was trimmed by 10 bases and V by 2 bases; bases with no gene match: 18. The CDR3 contains 17 residues. CDR3 in DNA: TGTGCCAGCAGTTTATCATCCGGGACAGGGTCCAAAAACATCCAGTACTTC. Protein: CASSLSSGTGSKNIQYF.

CDR3 amino acids: CASSLGSGQGTDTQYF. The DNA for the CDR3 is TGTGCCAGCAGCTTAGGAAGCGGACAGGGGACAGATACGCAGTATTTT. This rearrangement joins TRBV7-2 to TRBJ2-3, with 9 bases lining up with TRBD1. Per germline, CDR1 SGHTA and CDR2 FQGNSA. The junction had 5 bases not matched to a gene; V was cut back by 1 base and J by 3 bases. This CDR3 is 16 amino acids long.